This TCR beta chain was documented in a study of cytomegalovirus exposure and HLA in healthy donors (dated by TCRdb to the late 2010s). Turning to the overall study: In an earlier analysis of 587 of the donors, 276 Gb of sequence data and 90 million to 130 million unique TCR beta sequences from some 170 million T cells were reported. An early release covering some 640 HLA-typed donors comprised approximately 290 gigabases of sequencing data and around 80 million unique TCR sequences. The genetic ancestry cluster associated with self-reported Caucasian donors included 81% of the 398 genotyped donors. The study aimed to test whether cataloging public T cell receptors could reveal signatures of past pathogen exposure. The study profiled the T cell repertoires of about 640 subjects by immunosequencing and related them to cytomegalovirus serostatus. Besides the first cohort of roughly 660 subjects, a separate validation cohort made up of roughly 120 different subjects was used. The study combined high-throughput TCR immunosequencing, statistical association of individual TCRs with disease status, and machine learning to predict cytomegalovirus infection status. A later analysis re-analyzed previously published TCR beta repertoires from roughly 690 donors and added high-resolution HLA genotyping to study TCR occurrence patterns. In the later analysis, no new phenotypic data were used to find candidate immune exposures; instead, reliance was placed on TCR beta sequences and their occurrence across donors. In an earlier analysis of 550 to 700 of the donors, high-throughput TCR beta sequencing was used to judge whether each TCR beta V gene segment behaved as functional or pseudogenic. Donor age, sex, ethnicity and CMV serostatus were compiled together with the repertoire data. A later genetic analysis took genome-wide SNP genotypes for about 55% of the roughly 670 donors and used that subset as a discovery cohort. All discovery cohort repertoires had been generated on a single sequencing platform. HLA typing covered class I and class II loci at four-digit resolution. Typing coverage differed by locus: A, B, C, DRB1 and DQB1 were typed in about 620-640 donors, DQA1 in approximately 520, DPA1 in 600 to 610, and DPB1 in 450 to 490. A few DR-DQ haplotypes were treated as single units for association and clustering because of strong linkage in the cohort. Across approximately 420 genotyped donors of the cohort, an average of about 240,000 unique TCR beta nucleotide sequences per donor were sequenced, and approximately 17% of those sequences were non-productive. General findings and caveats noted by the study authors: In vitro tests confirmed that a few of the cytomegalovirus-associated TCR beta chains recognize cytomegalovirus antigens. The study gave a list of under 200 TCR beta chains associated with cytomegalovirus. Most TCR sequences were observed very rarely across donors, whereas some public TCRs were present in many individuals. A further reported finding was that TCR beta sequences accurately predicted the HLA-A and HLA-B alleles for most subjects in the first cohort. Cytomegalovirus status was reported to be diagnosed by the classifier with high specificity and sensitivity in both the original and validation cohorts. Several of the top co-occurrence clusters appeared to be linked to parvovirus B19, influenza, CMV and Epstein-Barr virus, according to a later analysis. The 87-base-pair reads could not distinguish some IMGT-functional V segments, including TRBV6-2 and TRBV6-3, so those segments were excluded. Assigning TCR associations to individual alleles was difficult when HLA alleles, especially DR and DQ, strongly co-occurred. According to a later genetic analysis, donors in an Asian-associated ancestry cluster had fewer N-insertions in productive TCRs than the approximately 700-donor mean. Because counts were too low, 15 or so rarely observed V segments, including chromosome 9 orphons, were excluded from the earlier analysis of several hundred of the donors. Because HLA typing was missing for some donors at each locus, association tests included only the typed subset. For the cohort, immune exposure information was limited to CMV serostatus. At a false discovery rate of 0.05, a later analysis linked 15,000 to 20,000 TCR beta sequences to specific HLA alleles. In a later analysis, TCR association rates were found to vary across HLA loci, with the most associated TCRs seen for DRB1 alleles and the fewest for HLA-C alleles. The authors suggested that the approach could potentially be generalized to other disease states and immunological phenotypes. This cohort had only TCR beta chains sequenced, and the lack of alpha or paired-chain data limited which features could be detected. An association between a missense DCLRE1C variant and V-gene and J-gene trimming of TCR beta chains was found in a later genetic analysis and replicated in an independent cohort. In a later analysis, HLA-associated TCR beta chains were found to be more clonally expanded and to have lower generation probabilities than equally common non-associated chains. A later analysis found that most CMV-associated TCR beta chains appeared HLA-restricted, with HLA associations seemingly driven largely by CMV exposure. Broadly in line with IMGT annotations, most TCR beta V segments showed up in productive rearrangements about 87% or about 30% of the time in an earlier analysis of several hundred of the donors. A group of highly shared sequence variants was considered likely to be a technical artifact of the sequencing pipeline. Linkage disequilibrium might explain the correlated functional status among segregating V segments, but an unknown experimental factor could not be ruled out. Sequencing depth was assumed to be roughly uniform across donors in the presence/absence analyses, though that assumption may not hold.

The CDR3 holds 16 amino acids from the cysteine to the phenylalanine. Just the 48-base CDR3 DNA is kept, in frame starting at base 1. The germline V gene yields SNHLY for CDR1 and FYNNEI for CDR2. The germline V end is reduced by 5 bases and the J end by 7 bases; junction bases left unmatched: 6. In total, approximately 700 healthy bone marrow donors made up the cohort. At the time of sampling, every cohort member was nominally healthy, though immune exposures that went unrecorded were likely present. The donor tested CMV seronegative, placing the donor among the 350 to 400 seronegative members of the cohort. Each donor provided a peripheral blood sample, and peripheral blood mononuclear cells were used for TCR beta sequencing. The Qiagen DNeasy Blood Extraction Kit was used to extract genomic DNA from the blood cell samples. Note on this clone: Its antigen remains undetermined. One base away there is no much larger clone; base qualities are not given.

Libraries came from the immunoSEQ multiplex PCR assay. For the multiplex PCR, a mixture combining 60 forward primers for TCR Vbeta segments and 13 reverse primers for TCR Jbeta segments was used. The CDR3 region of rearranged TCR beta genes was amplified from genomic DNA with a multiplex PCR assay. Amplified TCR beta libraries were sequenced as 87-base-pair reads on the Illumina HiSeq System. On the study's bioinformatics: Across the 700 or so repertoires, a later analysis counted about 81 million unique TCR beta chains, around 10 million of which were shared by at least two donors. A nearest-neighbor algorithm error-corrected the raw reads and collapsed the reads into unique sequences, merging closely related sequences to remove PCR and sequencing errors. CDR3 sequences were aligned to IMGT reference sequences to assign V, D and J gene segments. For a sequence to be retained, a match of at least six nucleotides was required to both a V gene segment and a J gene segment. A rearrangement was called productive if the CDR3 had no stop codons and remained in frame with V and J, and every other rearrangement was called non-productive. CDR3 was defined by IMGT convention, running from the second conserved V-encoded cysteine to the conserved J-encoded phenylalanine. The earlier analysis of 550 to 650 of the donors excluded any sequence lacking an unambiguous match to a single V gene segment. In an earlier analysis of 450 to 700 of the donors, V segments were called functional above 56.7% productive rearrangements and were called segregating when the between-donor standard deviation exceeded 5%. A statistical classification framework was built for diagnosing cytomegalovirus status from the catalog of TCR beta chain sequences. A later analysis assigned V and J genes by comparing TCR nucleotide sequences with IMGT/GENE-DB human TR gene sequences. In a later analysis, CDR3 sequences and most-parsimonious VDJ recombination scenarios were assigned using the TCRdist pipeline. In a later analysis, every TCR beta chain was defined by the combination of its CDR3 amino acid sequence and its V-gene family, and reads without a unique V-gene family were dropped. To address suspected cross-contamination and a sequencing artifact, a later analysis removed around 600 highly shared, low-generation-probability nucleotide sequences. In a later analysis, a clonal expansion index for each public chain was calculated from normalized within-repertoire ranks of inferred template counts. A later analysis computed generation probabilities with a VDJ recombination model fitted to out-of-frame rearrangements, and checked the results against IGoR. A later analysis scored TCR-TCR, TCR-HLA and TCR-CMV co-occurrence with hypergeometric tests, applying a repertoire-size bias correction to TCR pairs. In a later analysis, false discovery rates were estimated by permuting HLA or CMV assignments 20 times. In a later analysis, co-occurring TCRs were grouped using DBSCAN, and TCRdist sequence similarity was added for clustering within HLA-allele-positive subsets. Repertoires with fewer than 30,000 or more than 120,000 public chains, plus five repertoires with anomalous nucleotide sharing, were excluded from co-occurrence clustering. Entries here come from immuneACCESS through TCRdb and include only in-frame sequences with V and J called. Some clones fail to appear in such tables; in the studies checked, an unresolved V gene covers under half of the shortfall, and the cause of the remainder is unknown. That table furnishes V, J and clone size, whereas the DNA furnished D and trimming. The sample table contains more than 200,000 clones; only one count was recorded for approximately 80% of them. The top ten clones comprise around 1.4% of the sample.

This sequence was found in a girl aged 10-17 years in good health and CMV-seronegative. What was sequenced was PBMCs. The chain was built from TRBV2 and TRBJ2-2; 14 bases in between match TRBD2. The DNA sequence reads TGTGCCAGCAGTTACGGGACTAGCGGGAGAGTCGGGGAGCTGTTTTTT. Translation gives CASSYGTSGRVGELFF.